This TCR beta chain is drawn from a study of shared clonotypes between healthy human individuals. The protocol was immunoSEQ multiplex PCR, while the TCRdb copy is restricted to in-frame clones and leaves out a portion. Of over a million clones listed, 96% are singletons. The CDR3 is 15 amino acids. The germline V and J ends were trimmed by 5 bases and 0 bases, with 14 bases remaining between them. From germline, CDR1 is SGHAT and CDR2 FQNNGV. Sequencing was carried out using naive CD4+ T cells sorted from blood. The sample's subset: CD45RA+ positively selected. The chain combines TRBV11-2 with TRBJ2-7; D is ambiguous. The TCR sequence derives from a man aged 25-45 years in good health. The chain's CDR3 is CASSRVGESSYEQYF. The CDR3, as DNA: TGTGCCAGCAGCAGGGTAGGCGAAAGCTCCTACGAGCAGTACTTC.